This TCR beta chain was recovered during a study of patients and donors after allogeneic stem cell transplantation. The V gene lost 7 bases and the J gene lost 3 bases, with 16 bases spanning the gap. This CDR3 has 14 amino acids. Germline lookup yields CDR1 SGHRS and CDR2 YFSETQ. A single record per CDR3 protein comes from TCRdb applying MiXCR to the RT-PCR reads. The sample shows more than 850,000 distinct CDR3 sequences, 15% to 20% of them seen only once. The TCR originated in a human donor who was either an allogeneic HSCT recipient or a stem cell or donor lymphocyte infusion donor (not recorded which). It is not recorded whose cells these are; they may come from a transplant donor. Sequencing was carried out using blood, either unsorted or a sorted T cell fraction (not recorded which). The gene calls are TRBV5-1 and TRBJ2-5; D perhaps matches TRBD2 (5 bases). In nucleotides, the CDR3 is TGCGCCAGCGTACGTTCTAGCCCCGAAGAGACCCAGTACTTC. Translation gives CASVRSSPEETQYF.